Below are 10 T cell receptor beta chains sequenced from a single sample in a study of T cell changes during pregnancy in multiple sclerosis. Generated by immunoSEQ multiplex PCR, the TCRdb table keeps only in-frame clones and is missing some. Of just under 70,000 clones in the sample, 91% were seen once. The sequences come from peripheral blood, collected in the second trimester of pregnancy. The receptors shown here come from a female donor with multiple sclerosis, enrolled in a pregnancy study.

The V and J genes are TRBV7-2 and TRBJ2-1; 8 bases map to TRBD2. Trimming took 3 bases from V and 9 from J; bases not matched to a gene: 4. The CDR3 sequence is 13 residues long. The V gene's germline CDR1 is SGHTA and CDR2 FQGNSA. The CDR3 region has the DNA TGTGCCAGCAGCTTTCGGGGGGGCCTTGAGCAGTTCTTC. Amino acid sequence: CASSFRGGLEQFF.

The chain is built from TRBV19 and TRBJ1-5; 9 nucleotides agree with TRBD1. With 3 bases clipped from V and 3 bases from J, the junction kept 6 bases outside the gene matches. CDR3 length equals 16 residues. Germline CDR1 is LNHDA and CDR2 is SQIVND (reference sequence). CDR3: CASSMRGQGPNQPQHF. In nucleotides, the CDR3 is TGTGCCAGTAGTATGAGGGGACAGGGCCCCAATCAGCCCCAGCATTTT.

This chain links TRBV13 with TRBJ1-4, with D perhaps matching TRBD1 (5 bases). CDR1 and CDR2 (germline): PRHDT, FYEKMQ (reference sequence). The germline V and J ends were trimmed by 0 bases and 7 bases, with 12 bases remaining between them. The CDR3 covers 15 residues. DNA of the CDR3: TGTGCCAGCAGCTTAGGTGGGACTTGGGGTGAAAAACTGTTTTTT. It is translated as CASSLGGTWGEKLFF.

V gene TRBV11-2 combines with J gene TRBJ2-2; 7 nucleotides agree with TRBD2. Germline V gene lookup returns CDR1 SGHAT and CDR2 FQNNGV. With V trimmed by 2 bases and J by 3 bases, 3 bases remained unmatched. The CDR3 loop spans 15 amino acids. This chain's CDR3 is CASSLREGYTGELFF. The DNA for the CDR3 is TGTGCCAGCAGCTTAAGGGAGGGGTACACCGGGGAGCTGTTTTTT.

The CDR3 DNA is TGTGCCAGCAGGAGACAGGGGGCGACAGATACGCAGTATTTT. Translated: CASRRQGATDTQYF. The chain joins TRBV2 to TRBJ2-3, with 10 bases fitting TRBD1. Germline V gene lookup returns CDR1 SNHLY and CDR2 FYNNEI. V dropped 6 bases and J dropped 3; count of bases not matched to a gene: 3. This CDR3 is built from 14 residues.

The chain carries TRBV21-1 and TRBJ2-1; the D call in the table, TRBD2, was not verified against the DNA. TRBV21-1 is given as a pseudogene. There are 21 residues in the CDR3. In DNA, the CDR3 is TGTGCCAGCAGCAAACGGGGACTAGCGGGGGGTCGGGACTTCTCCTACAATGAGCAGTTCTTC. This gives the protein CASSKRGLAGGRDFSYNEQFF.

The V and J genes are TRBV29-1 and TRBJ1-1; possible D gene TRBD1, 5 bases. CDR3 length: 15 residues. Between the trimmed V and J ends, which lost 0 bases and 1 base, there was a span of 12 bases. CDR1 and CDR2 from the germline V gene are SQVTM and ANQGSEA. The CDR3 bases are TGCAGCGTTGAAGATACAGGTCAGCCGAACACTGAAGCTTTCTTT. Translated, it gives CSVEDTGQPNTEAFF.

This clone was seen only once. V gene TRBV7-8 combines with J gene TRBJ2-5; 8 bases are a match to TRBD2. This CDR3 has 15 residues. CDR1 is SGHVS, CDR2 FQNEAQ, per germline. The junction had 7 bases not matched to a gene; V was cut back by 2 bases and J by 5 bases. DNA of the CDR3: TGTGCCAGCAGCTTAAATGGGGCTAGCGGGGAGACCCAGTACTTC. Residues: CASSLNGASGETQYF.

The chain employs TRBV19 and TRBJ1-1, with TRBD1 identical over 7 bases. The germline V gene has CDR1 LNHDA and CDR2 SQIVND (reference sequence). The CDR3 runs 17 residues. After removal of 4 bases from V and 7 bases from J, the junction contained 18 bases not matched to a gene. The CDR3 loop reads CASSKDRALIFFGEAFF. In DNA, the CDR3 is TGTGCCAGTAGTAAAGACAGGGCTTTAATTTTTTTTGGTGAAGCTTTCTTT.

The chain is built from TRBV7-9 and TRBJ1-2, with a tentative D call TRBD1 (6 bases). CDR1 is SEHNR, CDR2 FQNEAQ, per germline (reference sequence). This CDR3 spans 13 amino acids. The V and J ends lost 4 bases and 4 bases respectively, with 10 bases between them. CDR3 in amino acids: CASSYGQSYGYTF. CDR3 sequence (DNA): TGTGCCAGCAGCTACGGACAGTCCTATGGCTACACCTTC.